Given below is one T cell receptor beta chain in context. Its target is not known. cDNA libraries of TCR beta carried unique molecular identifiers. TCRdb reanalysed the PCR reads using MiXCR and keeps one entry per CDR3 protein. The repertoire holds more than 500,000 distinct CDR3 sequences, with 34% as singletons. These data belong to a study of post-analysis software for immune sequencing data. General study findings and limits: About five TRBV segments occurring more often in patients than controls included TRBV5-6, TRBV5-1 and TRBV20-1.

V was pared by 5 bases and J by 0 bases, with 5 bases between. Germline CDR1 reads SGHTA; CDR2 reads FQGNSA. The CDR3 runs 13 residues. The TCR originated in a girl aged 2-17 years with multiple sclerosis. Input material: blood. The chain carries TRBV7-2 and TRBJ1-5; D is uncertain. CDR3 sequence (DNA): TGTGCCAGCAGCACCCATAGCAATCAGCCCCAGCATTTT. It specifies CASSTHSNQPQHF.